The text below deals with one TCR beta chain. Its specific antigen is unknown. No base-level quality is on record; no much larger clone is a single base apart. The germline V gene encodes CDR1 SQVTM and CDR2 ANQGSEA. The CDR3 sequence holds 15 residues, the cysteine and phenylalanine included. Of the read, only the CDR3 DNA is kept; its 45 bases are in frame from base 1. For this chain, trimming is 5 bases at the V end and 4 bases at the J end, and the number of junction bases without a gene match is 10. Collaborating institutions collected whole blood in K2EDTA tubes following their own protocols. For TCRbeta analysis, collaborators shipped samples in one of three forms: frozen whole blood, isolated PBMCs, or DNA extracted from either of those sample types. The data derive from a study of blood T cell repertoires in COVID-19 (TCRdb year 2020). Turning to the overall study: Samples covering the acute and convalescent phases of COVID-19 were provided by collaborators in the United States, Italy and Spain. The prospective study material was composed of cDNA or gDNA derived from T cells, B-cell-depleted T cells, or PBMCs. The dataset comprised deeply sampled blood TCRbeta repertoires from subjects exposed to, actively infected with, or recovered from COVID-19. The repertoires were released in a freely available public database intended as a resource for research on the immune response to SARS-CoV-2. Samples were obtained from the ongoing ImmuneRACE study (first 160 participants) and from 950 to 1,500 subjects provided by 6 global collaborators. Nearly every sample came with metadata listing a de-identified subject ID, COVID-19 status, age in years and sex. HLA class I and class II types, where available, came from metadata supplied by the sample provider rather than from assay-based typing.

TCRbeta CDR3 regions were amplified from genomic DNA by means of the immunoSEQ Assay, a bias-controlled multiplex PCR. As for how the authors treated the data: Nucleated cell counts per sample were estimated from amplification of reference gene primers within the assay. To quantify the absolute abundance of each unique TCRbeta CDR3 rearrangement, sequence reads were collapsed and filtered. For each sample, productive Simpson clonality was calculated as the square root of Simpson's diversity index over productive rearrangements. TCRdb took this table from immuneACCESS and kept in-frame rearrangements with V and J called. Such tables lack part of the clones; where checked against another copy, unresolved V genes explain under half of the gap, and the rest is unexplained. The V and J calls and clone size come from that table; D and trimming were worked out from the DNA. The sample has about 150,000 clones on record, 81% of them singletons. 7.5% to 9.5% of the sample is in the top ten clones.

The research as a whole found: How much clinical and demographic metadata was included differed by source and by participant, and the metadata was provided uncurated.

Sequences were obtained from peripheral blood. This clonotype was obtained from a human donor with acute or convalescent COVID-19. The donor label of this sample is uncertain. The chain joins TRBV29-1 to TRBJ2-1; 8 nucleotides in the junction match TRBD1. The CDR3 sequence is CSVTPPDRVYNEQFF. In nucleotide form, the sequence is TGCAGCGTTACCCCTCCGGACAGGGTTTACAATGAGCAGTTCTTC.